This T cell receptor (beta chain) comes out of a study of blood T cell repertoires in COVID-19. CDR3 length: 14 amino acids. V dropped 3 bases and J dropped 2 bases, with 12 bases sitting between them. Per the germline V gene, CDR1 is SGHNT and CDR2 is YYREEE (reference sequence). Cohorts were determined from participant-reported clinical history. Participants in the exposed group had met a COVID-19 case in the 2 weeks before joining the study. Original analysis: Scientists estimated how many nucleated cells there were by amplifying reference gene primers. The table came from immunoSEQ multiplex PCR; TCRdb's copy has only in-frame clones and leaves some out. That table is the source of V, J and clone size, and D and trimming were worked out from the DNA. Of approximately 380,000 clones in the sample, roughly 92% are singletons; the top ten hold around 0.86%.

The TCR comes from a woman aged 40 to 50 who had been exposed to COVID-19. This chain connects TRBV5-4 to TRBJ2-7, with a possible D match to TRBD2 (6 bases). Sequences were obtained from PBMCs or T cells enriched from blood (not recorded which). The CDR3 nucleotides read TGTGCCAGCAGCTCCGGGGGACCGACCTACGAGCAGTACTTC. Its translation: CASSSGGPTYEQYF.